This TCR beta chain was profiled in a study of T cell responses to AZD1222 COVID-19 vaccine. Study-level findings and limits: Clonal diversity may have been underestimated, and the donors were mostly white British, with more females than males. Repertoires were sampled only after the peak T cell response. Just a handful of AZD1222 recipients were seropositive at baseline.

Comment on this clone: Its specificity is unknown.

This CDR3 region has 13 residues. The V gene's germline CDR1 is MDHEN and CDR2 SYDVKM. The V gene end was trimmed by 10 bases and the J gene end by 3 bases; junction bases not matched to a gene: 8. Sequenced by immunoSEQ multiplex PCR; TCRdb stores in-frame clones only, minus some. The table records some 100,000 clones, roughly 86% of them present only once. Here the sequenced sample was peripheral blood, taken on day 0 of MenACWY control vaccination. This clonotype was obtained from an adult in good health. The chain recombines TRBV28 with TRBJ2-7; 8 bases map to TRBD1. CDR3 sequence reads: CAIVDRADYEQYF. The CDR3 region has the DNA TGTGCCATCGTGGACAGGGCGGACTACGAGCAGTACTTC. The complete variable domain, with remaining parts taken from reference TRBV28 and TRBJ2-7, reads DVKVTQSSRYLVKRTGEKVFLECVQDMDHENMFWYRQDPGLGLRLIYFSYDVKMKEKGDIPEGYSVSREKKERFSLILESASTNQTSMYLCAIVDRADYEQYFGPGTRLTVT.